The 8 T cell receptor beta chains given below trace back to one sample, sequenced in a study of Graves' ophthalmopathy and Graves' hyperthyroidism. From RNA, the CDR3 regions of TCR beta chains were amplified and sequenced. HTBI-primed first-round RT-PCR preceded second-round multiplex PCR. TCRdb re-derived calls from the multiplex PCR reads in MiXCR, one entry per CDR3 protein. The sample yields a few hundred thousand distinct CDR3 sequences, 35% to 40% seen once. Sequences were obtained from peripheral blood or thyroid tissue (not recorded which). The receptors were gathered from an adult man with Graves' hyperthyroidism.

The CDR3 is CASSLVEPLNTEAFF. CDR3 sequence (DNA): TGTGCCAGCAGCTTAGTGGAACCCCTTAACACTGAAGCTTTCTTT. This sequence joins TRBV7-3 and TRBJ1-1; no reliable D call. The CDR3 covers 15 residues. Germline values: CDR1 SGHTA, CDR2 FQGTGA. V was shortened by 2 bases and J by 2 bases, with 12 bases between the two germline ends. The variable domain in full, with the rest retrieved from reference TRBV7-3 and TRBJ1-1, is GAGVSQTPSNKVTEKGKYVELRCDPISGHTALYWYRQSLGQGPEFLIYFQGTGAADDSGLPNDRFFAVRPEGSVSTLKIQRTERGDSAVYLCASSLVEPLNTEAFFGQGTRLTVV.

This clonotype appeared a few times. The chain couples TRBV18 to TRBJ2-7; D is uncertain. Germline V CDR1 and CDR2: KGHSH, LQKENI. V gave up 1 base and J gave up 3 bases, with 10 bases separating them. The CDR3 is 14 residues long. The CDR3 sequence: CASSPHSGSYEQYF. The CDR3 DNA follows: TGTGCCAGCTCACCACATAGTGGTAGCTACGAGCAGTACTTC.

In regard to this clonotype: With a much larger clone just one base away, this may be a read error. This chain connects TRBV20-1 to TRBJ1-1; D not certain. Germline V lookup: CDR1 DFQATT, CDR2 SNEGSKA (reference sequence). CDR3 length: 14 residues. V shed 5 bases and J shed 0 bases, with 13 bases lying between them. CDR3 region: CSAGVLSMNTEAFF. The CDR3 DNA is TGCAGTGCTGGAGTATTGAGCATGAACACTGAAGCTTTCTTT.

The J gene is TRBJ1-2, the V gene TRBV7-3, with 10 bases that match TRBD1. The CDR3 covers 14 residues. Germline CDR1 is SGHTA and CDR2 is FQGTGA. After removal of 5 bases from V and 6 bases from J, the junction contained 6 bases not matched to a gene. The CDR3 nucleotides are TGTGCCAGCAGCGGCGGGACAGGGGATGATGGCTACACCTTC. Translated: CASSGGTGDDGYTF.

In this sample, this clonotype turned up many times. The genes are TRBV20-1 and TRBJ2-5; possible D gene TRBD1, 6 bases. The CDR3 sequence is 16 residues long. Germline loops: CDR1 DFQATT, CDR2 SNEGSKA (reference sequence). Trimming shortened V by 5 bases and J by 1 base, and 20 bases separated the two germline ends. The CDR3 spells CSAHPPRQVGQETQYF. The CDR3 bases are TGCAGTGCTCACCCCCCGCGACAGGTTGGCCAAGAGACCCAGTACTTC.

In this sample, this clonotype turned up many times. The rearrangement links TRBV19 to TRBJ1-1, with no clear D. The CDR3 sequence is 15 residues long. Germline CDR1 reads LNHDA; CDR2 reads SQIVND (reference sequence). V dropped 0 bases and J dropped 2 bases, with 10 bases sitting between them. The DNA for the CDR3 is TGTGCCAGTAGTATAGAAATTCGGAGAAACACTGAAGCTTTCTTT. Translation: CASSIEIRRNTEAFF.

The chain carries TRBV25-1 and TRBJ2-5, with TRBD1 identical over 8 bases. Germline V gives CDR1 MGHDK, CDR2 SYGVNS. Trimming cost V 4 bases and J 4 bases; bases outside gene matches: 5. The CDR3 has 14 residues. The CDR3 DNA reads as TGTGCCAGCAGTGCCGCAGGGGGCTCAGAGACCCAGTACTTC. It is translated as CASSAAGGSETQYF.

This chain links TRBV5-1 with TRBJ1-3, with TRBD1 matching 8 bases. The CDR3 is 18 residues long. The junction had 14 bases not matched to a gene; V was cut back by 5 bases and J by 1 base. Germline-derived CDR1 and CDR2 are SGHRS and YFSETQ. CDR3 coding DNA: TGCGCCAGCAGTTTTAGCGGGACAGGTCGTCTATCTGGAAACACCATATATTTT. This codes for CASSFSGTGRLSGNTIYF.